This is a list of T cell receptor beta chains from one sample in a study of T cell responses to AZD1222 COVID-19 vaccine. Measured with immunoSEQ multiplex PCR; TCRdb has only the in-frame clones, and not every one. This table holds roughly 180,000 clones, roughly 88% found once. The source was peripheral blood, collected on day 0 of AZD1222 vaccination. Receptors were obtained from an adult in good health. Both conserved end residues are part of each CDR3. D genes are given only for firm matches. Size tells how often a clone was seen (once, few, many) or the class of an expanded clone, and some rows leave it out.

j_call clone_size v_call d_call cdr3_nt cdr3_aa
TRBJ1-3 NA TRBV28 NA TGTGCCAGCAGTTTCCCCAGGGGATCCTCTGGAAACACCATATATTTT CASSFPRGSSGNTIYF
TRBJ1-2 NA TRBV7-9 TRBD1 TGTGCCAGCAGCTCGGGGACAGGCGGTGGCTACACCTTC CASSSGTGGGYTF
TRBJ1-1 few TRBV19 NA TGTGCCAGTACTGTACAGGGGAACACTGAAGCTTTCTTT CASTVQGNTEAFF
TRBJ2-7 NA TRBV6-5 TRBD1 TGTGCCAGCAGTTACGAAACAGGGGGCCGGTACGAGCAGTACTTC CASSYETGGRYEQYF
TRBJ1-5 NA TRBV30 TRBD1 TGTGCCTGGAGTCCGACAGGGACGGGTCAGCCCCAGCATTTT CAWSPTGTGQPQHF
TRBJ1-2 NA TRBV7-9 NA TGTGCCAGCAGCTTAGAAGGGGGTCTCTATGGCTACACCTTC CASSLEGGLYGYTF
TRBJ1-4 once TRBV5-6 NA TGTGCCAGCAGCTTCGGCAGGGCTAATGAAAAACTGTTTTTT CASSFGRANEKLFF
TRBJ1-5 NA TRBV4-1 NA TGCGCCAGCAGCCCCCTCGAGGGGGTCCAGCCCCAGCATTTT CASSPLEGVQPQHF
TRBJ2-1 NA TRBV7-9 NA TGTGCCAGCAGCCGGGGGCGGGGTGGCTCCTACAATGAGCAGTTCTTC CASSRGRGGSYNEQFF
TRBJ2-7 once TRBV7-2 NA TGTGCCAGCAGCTTCCCACAGGGTTACCTCCACGAGCAGTACTTC CASSFPQGYLHEQYF
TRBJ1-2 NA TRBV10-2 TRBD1 TGCGCCAGCAGTGAGACGGGACAGGGGCATTATGGCTACACCTTC CASSETGQGHYGYTF
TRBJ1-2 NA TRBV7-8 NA TGTGCCAGCAGCTTAGGCCTCCAAACGGGGGCGCTTGGCTACACCTTC CASSLGLQTGALGYTF
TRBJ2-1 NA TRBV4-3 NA TGCGCCAGCAGCCAAGGTATACTAAGGGCGCCCAACAATGAGCAGTTCTTC CASSQGILRAPNNEQFF
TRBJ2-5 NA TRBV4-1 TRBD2 TGCGCCAGCAGCCAAGGTCCAGGGGCGGGGGGGCGGCAGACCCAGTACTTC CASSQGPGAGGRQTQYF
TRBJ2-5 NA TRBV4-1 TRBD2 TGCGCCAGCAGCCAAGGGGATAGCGGGGGACAAGAGACCCAGTACTTC CASSQGDSGGQETQYF
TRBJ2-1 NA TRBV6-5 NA TGTGCCAGCACCCCAGGAGGGACACAGTACAATGAGCAGTTCTTC CASTPGGTQYNEQFF
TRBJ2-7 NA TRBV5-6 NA TGTGCCAGCAGCCCATATACCGGGACAAACGAACACGAGCAGTACTTC CASSPYTGTNEHEQYF
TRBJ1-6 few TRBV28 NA TGTGCCAGCAGTCCCCTAATAGGGAATTCACCCCTCCACTTT CASSPLIGNSPLHF
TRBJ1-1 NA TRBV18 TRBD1 TGTGCCAGCTCACTGGGACAGTATGACACTGAAGCTTTCTTT CASSLGQYDTEAFF
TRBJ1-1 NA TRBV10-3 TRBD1 TGTGCCATCAGTGACCAGAACAGGGGCGGAAGAACTGAAGCTTTCTTT CAISDQNRGGRTEAFF
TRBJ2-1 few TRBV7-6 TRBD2 TGTGCCAGCAGCTTAGGGACTAGCGGGAGGACTGGGACCTTCTTC CASSLGTSGRTGTFF
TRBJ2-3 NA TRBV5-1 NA TGCGCCAGCAGCTCCATTCCCACAGATACGCAGTATTTT CASSSIPTDTQYF
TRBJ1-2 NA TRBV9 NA TGTGCCAGCAGCGTAGTTGGGACGCCCCTCTATGGCTACACCTTC CASSVVGTPLYGYTF
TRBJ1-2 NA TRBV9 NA TGTGCCAGCAGCCCAACCGCCCGTTGGGAGGGTAAGCATGGCTACACCTTC CASSPTARWEGKHGYTF
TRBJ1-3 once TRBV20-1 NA TGCAGTGCTAGTGACACTAACTCTGGAAACACCATATATTTT CSASDTNSGNTIYF
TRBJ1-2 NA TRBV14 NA TGTGCCAGCAGCCCCCGAGGATCCGGCTATGGCTACACCTTC CASSPRGSGYGYTF
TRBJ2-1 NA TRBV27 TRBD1 TGTGCCAGCATTTCATACCAGGGGGCCTACAATGAGCAGTTCTTC CASISYQGAYNEQFF
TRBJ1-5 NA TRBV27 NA TGTGCCAGCAGTTTGCAGAATAGCAATCAGCCCCAGCATTTT CASSLQNSNQPQHF
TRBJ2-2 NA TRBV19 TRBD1 TGTGCCAGTAGTAAAGGGCAGGGGGCGGTCGGGGAGCTGTTTTTT CASSKGQGAVGELFF
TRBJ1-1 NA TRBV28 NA TGTGCCAGCTCCCAACCCGGGACCGTGAACACTGAAGCTTTCTTT CASSQPGTVNTEAFF
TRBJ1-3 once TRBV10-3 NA TGTGCCCCATCGGGGAACACCATATATTTT CAPSGNTIYF
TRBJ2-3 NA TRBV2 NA TGTGCCAGCAGTGGGCGGGGTAGCACAGATACGCAGTATTTT CASSGRGSTDTQYF
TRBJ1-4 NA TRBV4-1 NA TGCGCCAGCCTCCCGGAGGTGCGGGGGCATGAAAAACTGTTTTTT CASLPEVRGHEKLFF
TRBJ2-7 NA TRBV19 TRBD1 TGTGCCAGTTGGAGCCCAGGGGGCGGCGAGCAGTACTTC CASWSPGGGEQYF
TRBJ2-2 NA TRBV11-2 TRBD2 TGTGCCAGCAGCTTAGCAACGACTAGCGGGGGACTAAACACCGGGGAGCTGTTTTTT CASSLATTSGGLNTGELFF
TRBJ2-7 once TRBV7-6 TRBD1 TGTGCCAGCAGCTTTTTAAGACAGGGCTACGAGCAGTACTTC CASSFLRQGYEQYF
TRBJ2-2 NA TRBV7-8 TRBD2 TGTGCCAGCAGCTTAGTTGCTAGCGGAGGGGCGAACACCGGGGAGCTGTTTTTT CASSLVASGGANTGELFF
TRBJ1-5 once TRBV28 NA TGTGCCAGCAGTTGGTCGCGAGGGACCCAGCATTTT CASSWSRGTQHF
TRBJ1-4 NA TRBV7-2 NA TGTGCCAGCAGCTTAGAATATAACAGCGGGTCCAAAAAACTGTTTTTT CASSLEYNSGSKKLFF
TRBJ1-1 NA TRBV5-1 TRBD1 TGCGCCAGCACACCGGGACAGCGGGTTTTGGGCACTGAAGCTTTCTTT CASTPGQRVLGTEAFF
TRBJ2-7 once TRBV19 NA TGTGCCAGTAGTATAAAGTCCTGGACCTCCTACGAGCAGTACTTC CASSIKSWTSYEQYF
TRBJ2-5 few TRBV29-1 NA TGCAGCTCCAGCTCGGGGCTTCTGATCCAAGAGACCCAGTACTTC CSSSSGLLIQETQYF
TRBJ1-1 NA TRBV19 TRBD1 TGTGCCAGTAGTATGAACAGGGGGCTGGATACTGAAGCTTTCTTT CASSMNRGLDTEAFF
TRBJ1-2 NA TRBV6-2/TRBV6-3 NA TGTGCCAGCAGTTACGCAGAGACTAACTATGGCTACACCTTC CASSYAETNYGYTF
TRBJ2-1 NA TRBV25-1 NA TGTGCCAGCAGTGCAGGCCCCGGTGAGCAGTTCTTC CASSAGPGEQFF
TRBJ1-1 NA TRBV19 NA TGTGCCAGTATGTGGGGCCTGAACACTGAAGCTTTCTTT CASMWGLNTEAFF
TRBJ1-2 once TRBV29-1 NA TGCAGCGTAGACCCAGGGAGGGCGGGCTACACCTTC CSVDPGRAGYTF
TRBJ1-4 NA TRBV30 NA TGTGCCTGGAACGAGGGCAGGAATAATGAAAAACTGTTTTTT CAWNEGRNNEKLFF
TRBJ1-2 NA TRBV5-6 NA TGTGCCAGCAGCCCCGGCGGGGTTTTACTCTATGGCTACACCTTC CASSPGGVLLYGYTF
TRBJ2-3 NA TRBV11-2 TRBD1 TGTGCCAGCAGATGGGGGACAGCCGTGCGTGCAGATACGCAGTATTTT CASRWGTAVRADTQYF
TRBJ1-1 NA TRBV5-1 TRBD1 TGCGCCAGCAGCCGATGGACAGGCGTTTTCACTGAAGCTTTCTTT CASSRWTGVFTEAFF
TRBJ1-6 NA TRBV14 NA TGTGCCAGCAGCTTTCGGCGGTCACCCCTCCACTTT CASSFRRSPLHF